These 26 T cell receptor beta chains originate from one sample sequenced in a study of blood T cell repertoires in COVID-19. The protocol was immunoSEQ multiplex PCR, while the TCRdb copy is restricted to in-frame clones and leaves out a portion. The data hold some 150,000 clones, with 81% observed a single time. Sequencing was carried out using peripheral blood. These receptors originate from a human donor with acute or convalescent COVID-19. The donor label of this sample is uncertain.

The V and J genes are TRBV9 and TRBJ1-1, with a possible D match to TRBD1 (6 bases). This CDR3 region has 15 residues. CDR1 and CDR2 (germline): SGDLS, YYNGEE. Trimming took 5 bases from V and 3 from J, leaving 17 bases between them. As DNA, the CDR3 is TGTGCCAGCAGTCTAGTAGGGGGGGTATACACTGAAGCTTTCTTT. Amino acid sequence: CASSLVGGVYTEAFF.

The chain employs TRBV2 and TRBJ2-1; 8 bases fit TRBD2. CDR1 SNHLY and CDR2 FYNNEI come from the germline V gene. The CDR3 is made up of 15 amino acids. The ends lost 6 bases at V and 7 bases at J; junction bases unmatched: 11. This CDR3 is CASSALGGGRNEQFF. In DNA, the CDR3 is TGTGCCAGCAGCGCCCTGGGCGGGGGGCGAAATGAGCAGTTCTTC.

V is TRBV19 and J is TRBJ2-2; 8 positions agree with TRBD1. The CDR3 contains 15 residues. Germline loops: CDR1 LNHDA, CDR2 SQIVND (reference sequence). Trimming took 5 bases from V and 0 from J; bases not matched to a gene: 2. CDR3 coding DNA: TGTGCCAGTAGTGTGGGACAGGCGAACACCGGGGAGCTGTTTTTT. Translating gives CASSVGQANTGELFF.

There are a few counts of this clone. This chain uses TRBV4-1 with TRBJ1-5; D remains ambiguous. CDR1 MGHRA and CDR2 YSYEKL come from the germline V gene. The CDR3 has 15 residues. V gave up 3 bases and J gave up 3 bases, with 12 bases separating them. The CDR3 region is CASSHWAGSNQPQHF. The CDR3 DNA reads TGCGCCAGCAGCCATTGGGCAGGATCCAATCAGCCCCAGCATTTT.

The CDR3 reads CASSSRDRGFYGYTF. CDR3 in DNA: TGTGCCAGCAGCTCCCGGGACAGGGGTTTCTATGGCTACACCTTC. The V and J genes are TRBV6-6 and TRBJ1-2; 10 bases align to TRBD1. The CDR3 is 15 amino acids. V was pared by 6 bases and J by 4 bases, with 8 bases of the junction left unmatched. The V gene's germline CDR1 is MNHNY and CDR2 SVGAGI (reference sequence).

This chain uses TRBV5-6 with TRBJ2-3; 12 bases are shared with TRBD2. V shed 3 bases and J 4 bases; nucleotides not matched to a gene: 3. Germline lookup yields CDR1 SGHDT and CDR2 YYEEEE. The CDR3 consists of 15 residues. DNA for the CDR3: TGTGCCAGCAGCTCTAGCGGGGGGGCCCCAGATACGCAGTATTTT. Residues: CASSSSGGAPDTQYF.

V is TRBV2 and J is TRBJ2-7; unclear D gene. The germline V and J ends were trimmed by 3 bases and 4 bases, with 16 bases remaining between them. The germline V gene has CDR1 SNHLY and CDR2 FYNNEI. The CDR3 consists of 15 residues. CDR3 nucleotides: TGTGCCAGCAGTGAGACACAAGAGATGAATTACGAGCAGTACTTC. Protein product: CASSETQEMNYEQYF. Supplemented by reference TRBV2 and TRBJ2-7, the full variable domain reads EPEVTQTPSHQVTQMGQEVILRCVPISNHLYFYWYRQILGQKVEFLVSFYNNEISEKSEIFDDQFSVERPDGSNFTLKIRSTKLEDSAMYFCASSETQEMNYEQYFGPGTRLTVT.

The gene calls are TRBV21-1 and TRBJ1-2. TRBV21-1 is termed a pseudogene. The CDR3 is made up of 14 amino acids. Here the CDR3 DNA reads TGTGCCAGCTCCGAGGAGGGGTTCGGGTATGGCTACACCTTC. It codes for CASSEEGFGYGYTF.

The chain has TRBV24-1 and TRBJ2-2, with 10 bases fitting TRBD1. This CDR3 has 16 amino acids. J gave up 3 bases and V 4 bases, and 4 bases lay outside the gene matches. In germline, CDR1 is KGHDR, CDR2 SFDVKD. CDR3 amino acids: CATSDLDRGDTGELFF. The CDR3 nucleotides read TGTGCCACCAGTGACCTGGACAGGGGGGACACCGGGGAGCTGTTTTTT.

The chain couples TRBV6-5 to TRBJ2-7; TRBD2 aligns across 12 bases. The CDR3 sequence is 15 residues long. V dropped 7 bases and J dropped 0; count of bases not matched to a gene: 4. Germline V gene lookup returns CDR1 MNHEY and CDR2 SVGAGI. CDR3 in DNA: TGTGCCAGCACCACTAGCGGGGGGAGCTCCTACGAGCAGTACTTC. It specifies CASTTSGGSSYEQYF.

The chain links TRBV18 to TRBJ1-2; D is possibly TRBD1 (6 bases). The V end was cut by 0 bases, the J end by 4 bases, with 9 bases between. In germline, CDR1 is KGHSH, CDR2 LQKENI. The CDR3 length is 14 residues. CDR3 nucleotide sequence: TGTGCCAGCTCACCACCGACAGGAACCTATGGCTACACCTTC. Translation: CASSPPTGTYGYTF. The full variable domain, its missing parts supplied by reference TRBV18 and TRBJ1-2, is NAGVMQNPRHLVRRRGQEARLRCSPMKGHSHVYWYRQLPEEGLKFMVYLQKENIIDESGMPKERFSAEFPKEGPSILRIQQVVRGDSAAYFCASSPPTGTYGYTFGSGTRLTVV.

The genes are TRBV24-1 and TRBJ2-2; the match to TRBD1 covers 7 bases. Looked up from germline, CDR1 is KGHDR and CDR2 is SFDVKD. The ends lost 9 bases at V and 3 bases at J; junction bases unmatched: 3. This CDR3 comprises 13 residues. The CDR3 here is CATYDRDTGELFF. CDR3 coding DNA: TGTGCCACCTATGACAGGGACACCGGGGAGCTGTTTTTT.

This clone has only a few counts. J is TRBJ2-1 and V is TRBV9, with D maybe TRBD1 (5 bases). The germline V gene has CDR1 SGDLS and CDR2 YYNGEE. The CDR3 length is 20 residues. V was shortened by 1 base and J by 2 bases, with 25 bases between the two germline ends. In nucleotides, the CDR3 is TGTGCCAGCAGCGTAACCCTAAGCCGTAAGGGGCCACAAGCCTACAATGAGCAGTTCTTC. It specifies CASSVTLSRKGPQAYNEQFF. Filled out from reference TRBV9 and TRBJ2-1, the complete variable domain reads DSGVTQTPKHLITATGQRVTLRCSPRSGDLSVYWYQQSLDQGLQFLIQYYNGEERAKGNILERFSAQQFPDLHSELNLSSLELGDSALYFCASSVTLSRKGPQAYNEQFFGPGTRLTVL.

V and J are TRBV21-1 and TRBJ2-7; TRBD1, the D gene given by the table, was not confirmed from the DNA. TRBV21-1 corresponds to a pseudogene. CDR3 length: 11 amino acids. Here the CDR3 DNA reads TGTGCCAGCAGCAAAGTACAAAAGCAGTACTTC. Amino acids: CASSKVQKQYF.

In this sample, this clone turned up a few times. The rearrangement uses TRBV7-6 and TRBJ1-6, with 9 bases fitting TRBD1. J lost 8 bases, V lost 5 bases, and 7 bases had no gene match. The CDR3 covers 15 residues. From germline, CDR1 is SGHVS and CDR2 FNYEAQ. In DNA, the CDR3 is TGTGCCAGCAGCCCGGGGACAGGGAGCTATTCACCCCTCCACTTT. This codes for CASSPGTGSYSPLHF.

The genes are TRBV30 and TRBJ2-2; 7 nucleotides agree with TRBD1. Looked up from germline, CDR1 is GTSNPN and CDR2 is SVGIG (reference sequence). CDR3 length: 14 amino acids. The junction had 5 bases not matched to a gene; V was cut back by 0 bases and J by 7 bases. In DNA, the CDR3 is TGTGCCTGGAGTGTGACAGGGATGCACGGGGAGCTGTTTTTT. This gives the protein CAWSVTGMHGELFF.

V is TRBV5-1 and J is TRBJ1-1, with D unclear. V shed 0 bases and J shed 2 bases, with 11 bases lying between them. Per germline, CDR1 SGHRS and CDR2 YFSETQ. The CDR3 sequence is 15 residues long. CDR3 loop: CASSLVASSNTEAFF. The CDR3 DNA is TGCGCCAGCAGCTTGGTAGCCAGTTCTAACACTGAAGCTTTCTTT.

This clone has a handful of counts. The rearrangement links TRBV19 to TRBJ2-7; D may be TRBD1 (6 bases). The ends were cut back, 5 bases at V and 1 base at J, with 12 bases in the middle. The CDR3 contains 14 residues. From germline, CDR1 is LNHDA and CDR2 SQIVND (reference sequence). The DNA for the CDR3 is TGTGCCAGTAGTGATACAGGGATATCCTACGAGCAGTACTTC. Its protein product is CASSDTGISYEQYF.

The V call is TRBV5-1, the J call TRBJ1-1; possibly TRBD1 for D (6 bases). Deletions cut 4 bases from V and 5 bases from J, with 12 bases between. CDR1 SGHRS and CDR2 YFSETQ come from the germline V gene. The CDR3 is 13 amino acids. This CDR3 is CASSPQGITEAFF. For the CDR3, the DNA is TGCGCCAGCAGCCCACAGGGAATAACTGAAGCTTTCTTT. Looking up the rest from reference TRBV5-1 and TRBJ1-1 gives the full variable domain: KAGVTQTPRYLIKTRGQQVTLSCSPISGHRSVSWYQQTPGQGLQFLFEYFSETQRNKGNFPGRFSGRQFSNSRSEMNVSTLELGDSALYLCASSPQGITEAFFGQGTRLTVV.

In nucleotides, the CDR3 is TGTGCCAGCAGTTACGGGAAGCGGGGGGGCCCGGAGACCCAGTACTTC. It specifies CASSYGKRGGPETQYF. J is TRBJ2-5 and V is TRBV6-2 or TRBV6-3; 10 nucleotides match TRBD2. There are 16 residues in the CDR3. The germline CDR1 and CDR2 sequences are MNHEY and SVGEGT. After removal of 2 bases from V and 5 bases from J, the junction contained 8 bases not matched to a gene.

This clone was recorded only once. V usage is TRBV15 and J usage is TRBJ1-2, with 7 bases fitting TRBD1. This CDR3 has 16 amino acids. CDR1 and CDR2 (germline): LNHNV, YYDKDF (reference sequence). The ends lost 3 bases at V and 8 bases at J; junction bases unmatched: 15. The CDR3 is CATSRPTEQGLRGYTF. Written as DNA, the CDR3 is TGTGCCACCAGCAGGCCGACAGAACAGGGGTTAAGAGGCTACACCTTC.

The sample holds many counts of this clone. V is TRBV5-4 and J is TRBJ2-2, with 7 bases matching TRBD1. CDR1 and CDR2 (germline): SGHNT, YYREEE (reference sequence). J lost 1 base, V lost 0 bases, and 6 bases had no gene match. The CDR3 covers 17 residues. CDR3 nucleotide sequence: TGTGCCAGCAGCTTGGGGCCAGGGGGTGGGAACACCGGGGAGCTGTTTTTT. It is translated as CASSLGPGGGNTGELFF.

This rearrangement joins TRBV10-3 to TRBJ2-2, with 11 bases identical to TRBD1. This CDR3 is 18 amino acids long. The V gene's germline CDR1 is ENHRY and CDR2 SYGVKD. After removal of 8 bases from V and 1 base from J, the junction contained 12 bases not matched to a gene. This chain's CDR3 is CAIPGGTGGLRNTGELFF. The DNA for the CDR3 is TGTGCCATCCCCGGGGGGACAGGGGGTCTGCGGAACACCGGGGAGCTGTTTTTT.

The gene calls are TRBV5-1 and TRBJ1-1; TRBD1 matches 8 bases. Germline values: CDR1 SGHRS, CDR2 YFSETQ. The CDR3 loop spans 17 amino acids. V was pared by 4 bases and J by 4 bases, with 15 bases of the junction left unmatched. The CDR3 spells CASSPGGTGHRSTEAFF. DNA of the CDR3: TGCGCCAGCAGCCCAGGCGGGACAGGCCACAGAAGCACTGAAGCTTTCTTT.

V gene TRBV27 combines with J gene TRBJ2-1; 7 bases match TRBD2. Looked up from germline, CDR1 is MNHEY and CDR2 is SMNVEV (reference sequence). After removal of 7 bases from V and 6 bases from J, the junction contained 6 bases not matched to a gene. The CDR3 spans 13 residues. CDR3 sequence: CASTPWGGNEQFF. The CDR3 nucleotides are TGTGCCAGCACTCCTTGGGGGGGCAATGAGCAGTTCTTC.

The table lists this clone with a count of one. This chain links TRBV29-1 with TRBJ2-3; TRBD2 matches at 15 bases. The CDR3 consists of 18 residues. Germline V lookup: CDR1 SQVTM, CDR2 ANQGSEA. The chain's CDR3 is CSSFGLAGGISSTDTQYF. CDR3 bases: TGCAGTTCCTTCGGACTAGCGGGGGGGATATCTAGCACAGATACGCAGTATTTT.